The 10 T cell receptor beta chains given below trace back to one sample, sequenced in a study of human T cells and chemical hapten exposure. A single record per CDR3 protein comes from TCRdb applying MiXCR to the RACE reads. The data hold about 82,000 distinct CDR3 sequences, with about 10% observed a single time. Documented time point: patch test 2, 6 weeks after DPC sensitization. Treatment of the sample: therapeutic diphenylcyclopropenone sensitization with weekly scalp DPC. The source was whole blood, collected in connection with sensitization to the hapten diphenylcyclopropenone (DPC). The receptors originated from a woman between 45 and 60 years old with alopecia areata. Some clones in this sample may be carry-over from other donors' samples.

This clonotype was found many times. The rearrangement uses TRBV6-2 or TRBV6-3 and TRBJ2-2; D ambiguous. Germline CDR1 is MNHEY and CDR2 is SVGEGT. This CDR3 region has 12 residues. The V end was cut by 6 bases, the J end by 3 bases, with 5 bases between. This CDR3 is CASRDDTGELFF. As DNA, the CDR3 is TGTGCCAGCAGAGACGACACCGGGGAGCTGTTTTTT.

This clonotype is judged medium-sized. The chain uses TRBV9 and TRBJ2-1; D is ambiguous. The V gene lost 0 bases and the J gene lost 8 bases, with 9 bases spanning the gap. Germline V gives CDR1 SGDLS, CDR2 YYNGEE. This CDR3 spans 13 amino acids. Here the CDR3 reads CASSVATSHEQFF. The CDR3 DNA reads TGTGCCAGCAGCGTAGCTACTTCCCATGAGCAGTTCTTC.

This clonotype showed up just a few times. This chain joins TRBV20-1 and TRBJ2-1, with no clear D. This CDR3 has 12 amino acids. Germline V gene sequence: CDR1 DFQATT, CDR2 SNEGSKA (reference sequence). The V and J ends lost 7 bases and 2 bases respectively, with 9 bases between them. The CDR3 region is CSVIDAYNEQFF. CDR3 in DNA: TGCAGTGTCATCGACGCCTACAATGAGCAGTTCTTC.

The rearrangement joins TRBV29-1 to TRBJ2-3; 7 nucleotides line up with TRBD2. Looked up from germline, CDR1 is SQVTM and CDR2 is ANQGSEA. This CDR3 is 18 amino acids long. The trim removed 3 bases at V and 2 bases at J, leaving 17 bases unmatched. The CDR3 loop is CSVDGPGWSAGNTDTQYF. The CDR3 DNA sequence: TGCAGCGTTGACGGCCCCGGATGGTCAGCGGGGAACACAGATACGCAGTATTTT.

The rearrangement joins TRBV11-1 to TRBJ2-7; 7 bases line up with TRBD1. This CDR3 contains 14 residues. Germline V CDR1 and CDR2: SGHAT, FQDESV (reference sequence). The junction had 4 bases not matched to a gene; V was cut back by 5 bases and J by 0 bases. The CDR3 DNA reads TGTGCCAGCAGCCGCGACAGGGCCTCCTACGAGCAGTACTTC. Encoded protein: CASSRDRASYEQYF.

In its sample, this clonotype was seen a few times. V and J are TRBV7-9 and TRBJ1-1, with 7 positions matching TRBD1. The CDR3 is made up of 13 amino acids. Unmatched junction bases numbered 2, after V lost 1 base and J lost 6 bases. The germline V gene has CDR1 SEHNR and CDR2 FQNEAQ (reference sequence). CDR3 bases: TGTGCCAGCAGCTTAGGGGGACAGTCTGAAGCTTTCTTT. Residues: CASSLGGQSEAFF.

The chain recombines TRBV20-1 with TRBJ2-7; D possibly matches TRBD1 or TRBD2 (6 bases each). CDR3 length equals 13 residues. Per germline, CDR1 DFQATT and CDR2 SNEGSKA (reference sequence). V lost 5 bases and J 6 bases, leaving 17 bases between the germline ends. This CDR3 reads CSAGWGASTEQYF. DNA of the CDR3: TGCAGTGCTGGATGGGGGGCTAGCACCGAGCAGTACTTC.

This clonotype was detected many times. V usage is TRBV29-1 and J usage is TRBJ1-1, with no clear D. The CDR3 sequence is 12 residues long. In germline, CDR1 is SQVTM, CDR2 ANQGSEA. Trimming removed 4 bases at V and 2 bases at J, with 8 bases between. The CDR3 loop reads CSVASRNTEAFF. The CDR3 DNA sequence: TGCAGCGTTGCGTCAAGAAACACTGAAGCTTTCTTT. Full variable domain (remainder filled in from reference TRBV29-1 and TRBJ1-1): SAVISQKPSRDICQRGTSLTIQCQVDSQVTMMFWYRQQPGQSLTLIATANQGSEATYESGFVIDKFPISRPNLTFSTLTVSNMSPEDSSIYLCSVASRNTEAFFGQGTRLTVV.

This clonotype was recorded many times. Here the CDR3 reads CASSRDRGDYGYTF. The CDR3 DNA reads TGTGCCAGCTCACGGGACAGGGGTGACTATGGCTACACCTTC. The chain employs TRBV18 and TRBJ1-2; 10 bases are shared with TRBD1. There are 14 residues in the CDR3. CDR1 KGHSH and CDR2 LQKENI come from the germline V gene. Trimming cost V 4 bases and J 3 bases; bases outside gene matches: 2.

This clonotype was picked up a small number of times. The chain combines TRBV4-3 with TRBJ2-3; D unclear. V was shortened by 0 bases and J by 6 bases, with 7 bases between the two germline ends. Germline CDR1 reads LGHNA; CDR2 reads YSLEER. The CDR3 contains 13 residues. CDR3 in DNA: TGCGCCAGCAGCCAAGATTTGGAGGATACGCAGTATTTT. It translates to CASSQDLEDTQYF.